This passage covers 15 T cell receptor beta chains from one sample sequenced in a study of cytomegalovirus exposure and HLA in healthy donors. Sequenced by immunoSEQ multiplex PCR; TCRdb stores in-frame clones only, minus some. The table has around 120,000 clones, roughly 90% seen once. The sample comprised PBMCs. Every receptor here comes from a woman aged 18-30 years in good health and CMV-seronegative.

The rearrangement links TRBV7-3 to TRBJ2-1; TRBD2 matches 14 bases. The CDR3 runs to 15 residues. Germline loops: CDR1 SGHTA, CDR2 FQGTGA. V was pared by 2 bases and J by 9 bases, with 3 bases of the junction left unmatched. CDR3 amino acids: CASSLSTSGRGEQFF. The CDR3 bases are TGTGCCAGCAGCTTATCGACTAGCGGGAGGGGTGAGCAGTTCTTC.

The chain links TRBV5-6 to TRBJ1-2; 7 positions match TRBD1. CDR1 and CDR2 (germline): SGHDT, YYEEEE. Trimming cost V 3 bases and J 0 bases; bases outside gene matches: 5. There are 15 residues in the CDR3. CDR3 bases: TGTGCCAGCAGCTGGGGGACAGATTCTAACTATGGCTACACCTTC. Residues: CASSWGTDSNYGYTF.

The V call is TRBV9, the J call TRBJ2-1, with TRBD2 matching over 8 bases. This CDR3 contains 16 residues. V shed 3 bases and J 0 bases; nucleotides not matched to a gene: 5. The germline gives CDR1 SGDLS, CDR2 YYNGEE. The CDR3: CASSGTSGDSYNEQFF. In DNA form, the CDR3 reads TGTGCCAGCAGCGGTACTAGCGGAGACTCCTACAATGAGCAGTTCTTC.

The chain has TRBV9 and TRBJ2-5, with 9 bases aligning to TRBD1. The germline gives CDR1 SGDLS, CDR2 YYNGEE. The CDR3 covers 13 residues. After removal of 3 bases from V and 5 bases from J, the junction contained 2 bases not matched to a gene. CDR3 region: CASSGGTGETQYF. CDR3 coding DNA: TGTGCCAGCAGCGGAGGGACAGGGGAGACCCAGTACTTC.

This sequence joins TRBV25-1 and TRBJ2-1; the match to TRBD2 covers 10 bases. The CDR3 has 16 amino acids. Germline CDR1 and CDR2: MGHDK and SYGVNS. The trim removed 6 bases at V and 1 base at J, leaving 6 bases unmatched. The chain's CDR3 is CASRASGSPSYNEQFF. The CDR3 nucleotides are TGTGCCAGCAGGGCTAGCGGGAGTCCATCCTACAATGAGCAGTTCTTC.

The CDR3 DNA sequence: TGTGCCAGCAGCTCACGGACTAGCGGGGGCAATGAGCAGTTCTTC. This translates into CASSSRTSGGNEQFF. V usage is TRBV11-3 and J usage is TRBJ2-1; TRBD2 aligns across 13 bases. Trimming cost V 4 bases and J 6 bases; bases outside gene matches: 3. The CDR3 extends over 15 amino acids. The V gene's germline CDR1 is SGHNT and CDR2 YENEEA.

By share of the sample, this clone is medium-sized (0.01 to 0.1%). The rearrangement joins TRBV27 to TRBJ1-5; D is undetermined. Trimming stripped 0 bases from V and 4 bases from J, with 10 bases between. The CDR3 is 15 residues long. The germline gives CDR1 MNHEY, CDR2 SMNVEV (reference sequence). CDR3 nucleotides: TGTGCCAGCAGTTTATCGGTACCAACAAATCAGCCCCAGCATTTT. Translation: CASSLSVPTNQPQHF.

The J gene is TRBJ1-1, the V gene TRBV7-3; no reliable D call. This CDR3 spans 13 amino acids. Germline V gene lookup returns CDR1 SGHTA and CDR2 FQGTGA. Between the trimmed V and J ends, which lost 2 bases and 3 bases, there was a span of 7 bases. The CDR3 region is CASSLLRDTEAFF. CDR3 in DNA: TGTGCCAGCAGCTTACTCCGAGACACTGAAGCTTTCTTT.

J is TRBJ2-7 and V is TRBV9; TRBD1 aligns across 8 bases. With 3 bases clipped from V and 4 bases from J, the junction kept 9 bases outside the gene matches. The germline V gene has CDR1 SGDLS and CDR2 YYNGEE. The length of the CDR3 is 15 residues. The chain's CDR3 is CASSAGQGSMYEQYF. The CDR3 DNA reads as TGTGCCAGCAGCGCCGGACAGGGTAGTATGTACGAGCAGTACTTC.

V and J are TRBV28 and TRBJ2-1, with D maybe TRBD1 (6 bases). V lost 1 base and J 15 bases, leaving 13 bases between the germline ends. The germline CDR1 and CDR2 sequences are MDHEN and SYDVKM. This CDR3 region has 12 residues. The CDR3 reads CASSLSSRGTFF. CDR3 sequence (DNA): TGTGCCAGCAGTTTATCGTCGAGGGGGACGTTCTTC.

J is TRBJ2-7 and V is TRBV7-2, with TRBD2 matching 8 bases. The CDR3 sequence is 18 residues long. The V gene end was trimmed by 5 bases and the J gene end by 2 bases; junction bases not matched to a gene: 17. From germline, CDR1 is SGHTA and CDR2 FQGNSA. The chain's CDR3 is CASSVREVAGNVPYEQYF. The CDR3, as DNA: TGTGCCAGCAGCGTCAGGGAGGTAGCGGGAAACGTCCCCTACGAGCAGTACTTC.

V and J are TRBV5-1 and TRBJ2-5; 14 nucleotides match TRBD2. The CDR3 sequence is 16 residues long. The V gene end was trimmed by 3 bases and the J gene end by 4 bases; junction bases not matched to a gene: 5. The germline V gene has CDR1 SGHRS and CDR2 YFSETQ. The CDR3 is CASSSTTSGGAETQYF. The CDR3 DNA reads as TGCGCCAGCAGCTCAACGACTAGCGGGGGGGCAGAGACCCAGTACTTC.

The chain is built from TRBV2 and TRBJ2-2; D perhaps matches TRBD1 (6 bases). The ends were cut back, 0 bases at V and 1 base at J, with 12 bases in the middle. This CDR3 spans 17 amino acids. The germline CDR1 and CDR2 sequences are SNHLY and FYNNEI. The CDR3 bases are TGTGCCAGCAGTGAAGCGCTTCCGGGACAGAACACCGGGGAGCTGTTTTTT. The encoded protein is CASSEALPGQNTGELFF.

The rearrangement uses TRBV9 and TRBJ1-2; D is ambiguous. V lost 4 bases and J 2 bases, leaving 18 bases between the germline ends. The CDR3 sequence is 16 residues long. Germline V gene lookup returns CDR1 SGDLS and CDR2 YYNGEE. The CDR3 sequence: CASSPRAVDLNYGYTF. For the CDR3, the DNA is TGTGCCAGCAGCCCGAGGGCAGTCGATTTAAACTATGGCTACACCTTC.

The J gene is TRBJ2-3, the V gene TRBV2, with D perhaps matching TRBD1 (5 bases). Germline V lookup: CDR1 SNHLY, CDR2 FYNNEI. The CDR3 is 12 amino acids. V lost 5 bases, J lost 4 bases, and 7 bases lay in between. Here the CDR3 reads CASSLRADTQYF. CDR3 in DNA: TGTGCCAGCAGTCTCAGGGCAGATACGCAGTATTTT.